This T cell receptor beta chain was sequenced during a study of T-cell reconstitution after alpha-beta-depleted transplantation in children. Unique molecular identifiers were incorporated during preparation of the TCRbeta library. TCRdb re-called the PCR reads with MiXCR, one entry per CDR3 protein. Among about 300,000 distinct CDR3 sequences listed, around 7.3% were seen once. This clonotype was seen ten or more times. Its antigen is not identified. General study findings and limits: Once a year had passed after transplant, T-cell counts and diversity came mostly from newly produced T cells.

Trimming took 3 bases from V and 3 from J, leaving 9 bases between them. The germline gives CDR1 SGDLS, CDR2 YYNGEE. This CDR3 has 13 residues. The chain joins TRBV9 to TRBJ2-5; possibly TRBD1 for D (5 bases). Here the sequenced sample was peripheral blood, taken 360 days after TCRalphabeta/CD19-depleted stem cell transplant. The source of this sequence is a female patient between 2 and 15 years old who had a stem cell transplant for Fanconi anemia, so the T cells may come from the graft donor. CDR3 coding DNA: TGTGCCAGCAGCGATGGCAGGGAAGAGACCCAGTACTTC. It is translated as CASSDGREETQYF.